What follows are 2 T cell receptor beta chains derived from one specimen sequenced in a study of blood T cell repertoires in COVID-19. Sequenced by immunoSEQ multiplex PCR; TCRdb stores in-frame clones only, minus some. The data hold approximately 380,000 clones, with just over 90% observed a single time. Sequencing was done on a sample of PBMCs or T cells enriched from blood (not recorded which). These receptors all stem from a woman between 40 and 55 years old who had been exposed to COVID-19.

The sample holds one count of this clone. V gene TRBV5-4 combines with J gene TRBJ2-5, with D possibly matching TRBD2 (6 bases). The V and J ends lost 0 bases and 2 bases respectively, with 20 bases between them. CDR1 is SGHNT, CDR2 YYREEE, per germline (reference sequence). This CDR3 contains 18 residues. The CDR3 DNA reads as TGTGCCAGCAGCTTGGGACCTATACCAGGCGGGGTACAAGAGACCCAGTACTTC. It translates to CASSLGPIPGGVQETQYF.

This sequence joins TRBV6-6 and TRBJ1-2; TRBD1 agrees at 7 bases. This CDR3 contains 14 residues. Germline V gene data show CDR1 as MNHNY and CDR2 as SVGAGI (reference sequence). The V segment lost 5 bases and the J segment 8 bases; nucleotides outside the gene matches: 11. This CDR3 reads CASSPSSTGRGYTF. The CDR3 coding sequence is TGTGCCAGCAGTCCCTCCTCGACAGGGAGAGGCTACACCTTC.